This passage covers 28 T cell receptor beta chains from one sample sequenced in a study of T cell responses to AZD1222 COVID-19 vaccine. Sequencing was performed with immunoSEQ multiplex PCR; in TCRdb, only in-frame clones are kept and a portion is missing. The sample holds 100,000 to 140,000 clones; 87% are singletons and the top ten take 3.5% to 5%. The source was peripheral blood, collected on day 0 of AZD1222 vaccination. The receptor source for this set is an adult in good health.

The CDR3 region has the DNA TGTGCCAGCAGTTTACAGGGGGCTGAGCAGTTCTTC. This sequence encodes CASSLQGAEQFF. The chain has TRBV27 and TRBJ2-1; 8 nucleotides match TRBD1. The V gene end was trimmed by 2 bases and the J gene end by 9 bases; junction bases not matched to a gene: 0. The CDR3 is 12 amino acids. The germline V gene has CDR1 MNHEY and CDR2 SMNVEV (reference sequence).

V and J are TRBV6-5 and TRBJ2-3; D may be TRBD2 (7 bases). Per the germline V gene, CDR1 is MNHEY and CDR2 is SVGAGI. The CDR3 is 14 residues long. The V end was cut by 5 bases, the J end by 5 bases, with 14 bases between. The CDR3 nucleotides are TGTGCCAGCAGTATCGGGGGGCAGGAAGATACGCAGTATTTT. This sequence encodes CASSIGGQEDTQYF.

The chain couples TRBV4-3 to TRBJ1-4, with D perhaps TRBD1 (5 bases). The CDR3 covers 16 residues. V gave up 3 bases and J gave up 5 bases, with 16 bases separating them. The germline CDR1 and CDR2 sequences are LGHNA and YSLEER. The CDR3 DNA reads as TGCGCCAGCAGCCAGAAACCGGGACGGTCGAATGAAAAACTGTTTTTT. Amino acids: CASSQKPGRSNEKLFF.

The chain couples TRBV10-3 to TRBJ2-1; the match to TRBD2 covers 11 bases. The V segment lost 2 bases and the J segment 5 bases; nucleotides outside the gene matches: 11. CDR1 is ENHRY and CDR2 is SYGVKD in the germline V gene. The CDR3 is 18 amino acids. The CDR3 loop is CAISEPLTSGVVDNEQFF. CDR3 in DNA: TGTGCCATCAGTGAGCCCTTGACTAGCGGGGTTGTAGACAATGAGCAGTTCTTC.

The J gene is TRBJ2-7, the V gene TRBV30; maybe TRBD1 (5 bases). Germline V CDR1 and CDR2: GTSNPN, SVGIG (reference sequence). Trimming pared 4 bases from V and 0 bases from J, leaving 13 bases between. This CDR3 contains 14 residues. CDR3 nucleotide sequence: TGTGCCTGGAAGCGCGGACATAGCTCCTACGAGCAGTACTTC. It codes for CAWKRGHSSYEQYF.

The chain carries TRBV18 and TRBJ1-1; no reliable D call. The CDR3 runs 13 residues. Between the trimmed V and J ends, which lost 6 bases and 1 base, there was a span of 9 bases. Germline V lookup: CDR1 KGHSH, CDR2 LQKENI. This chain's CDR3 is CASSRDSNTEAFF. In DNA form, the CDR3 reads TGTGCCAGCTCGCGGGATTCGAACACTGAAGCTTTCTTT.

The V call is TRBV9, the J call TRBJ2-7; the match to TRBD2 covers 14 bases. The CDR3 contains 15 residues. CDR1 is SGDLS, CDR2 YYNGEE, per germline. The V and J ends lost 4 bases and 8 bases, in that order; junction bases with no gene match: 8. CDR3 DNA: TGTGCCAGCAGCACGACTAGCGGGAGGGCCGAGCAGCAGTACTTC. Translation: CASSTTSGRAEQQYF. Based on the CDR3 plus reference TRBV9 and TRBJ2-7, the full variable domain is DSGVTQTPKHLITATGQRVTLRCSPRSGDLSVYWYQQSLDQGLQFLIQYYNGEERAKGNILERFSAQQFPDLHSELNLSSLELGDSALYFCASSTTSGRAEQQYFGPGTRLTVT.

This chain joins TRBV5-8 and TRBJ1-3; the D gene is possibly TRBD1 (5 bases). This CDR3 has 15 residues. Trimming removed 0 bases at V and 0 bases at J, with 7 bases between. Per germline, CDR1 SGHTS and CDR2 YDEGEE. CDR3 bases: TGTGCCAGCAGCTTGGGACAGTCCTCTGGAAACACCATATATTTT. This gives the protein CASSLGQSSGNTIYF.

J is TRBJ2-5 and V is TRBV12-3 or TRBV12-4, with TRBD1 identical over 10 bases. J lost 7 bases, V lost 6 bases, and 5 bases had no gene match. The CDR3 is made up of 13 amino acids. The CDR3, as DNA: TGTGCCAGCAGCCAGGGACAGGGGTGGACCCAGTACTTC. Translating gives CASSQGQGWTQYF.

The chain recombines TRBV7-8 with TRBJ1-5, with a possible D match to TRBD1 (5 bases). There are 16 residues in the CDR3. In germline, CDR1 is SGHVS, CDR2 FQNEAQ. Trimming stripped 4 bases from V and 4 bases from J, with 17 bases between. The CDR3 bases are TGTGCCAGCAGCTGGGGCGAGGGCAATCGAAATCAGCCCCAGCATTTT. Translated: CASSWGEGNRNQPQHF. Full variable domain (missing parts from reference TRBV7-8 and TRBJ1-5): GAGVSQSPRYKVAKRGQDVALRCDPISGHVSLFWYQQALGQGPEFLTYFQNEAQLDKSGLPSDRFFAERPEGSVSTLKIQRTQQEDSAVYLCASSWGEGNRNQPQHFGDGTRLSIL.

The chain couples TRBV27 to TRBJ2-7; 8 bases are shared with TRBD2. The length of the CDR3 is 14 residues. CDR1 MNHEY and CDR2 SMNVEV come from the germline V gene (reference sequence). V trimming: 6 bases; J trimming: 5 bases; junction bases outside the gene matches: 9. CDR3 nucleotide sequence: TGTGCCAGCAGCTTAGCGGGACGGCCTCACGAGCAGTACTTC. As protein: CASSLAGRPHEQYF.

The V call is TRBV7-8, the J call TRBJ2-5, with D maybe TRBD1 (6 bases). The CDR3 is 15 residues long. The V and J ends lost 4 bases and 5 bases respectively, with 17 bases between them. Germline loops: CDR1 SGHVS, CDR2 FQNEAQ. In nucleotides, the CDR3 is TGTGCCAGCAGCTCGTTACAGGGCTCTGGGGAGACCCAGTACTTC. Its translation is CASSSLQGSGETQYF.

This chain uses TRBV10-2 with TRBJ1-5; 7 bases are a match to TRBD1. This CDR3 is 16 amino acids long. Germline V CDR1 and CDR2: WSHSY, SAAADI. V lost 4 bases to trimming and J lost 2 bases; unmatched junction nucleotides: 8. This CDR3 reads CASSARTGSGNQPQHF. The DNA for the CDR3 is TGCGCCAGCAGTGCCCGGACAGGTAGTGGCAATCAGCCCCAGCATTTT.

This clone was counted a few times. The CDR3 is CAWKTGGLGNTEAFF. The DNA for the CDR3 is TGTGCCTGGAAGACAGGGGGTTTGGGGAACACTGAAGCTTTCTTT. V is TRBV30 and J is TRBJ1-1; 9 positions match TRBD1. Germline trimming cut 4 bases from V and 1 base from J; bases unmatched to any gene: 7. The germline V gene has CDR1 GTSNPN and CDR2 SVGIG (reference sequence). The CDR3 has 15 residues.

V gene TRBV6-5 combines with J gene TRBJ2-7; no reliable D call. Deletions cut 2 bases from V and 2 bases from J, with 13 bases between. The CDR3 sequence is 15 residues long. Germline loops: CDR1 MNHEY, CDR2 SVGAGI. DNA of the CDR3: TGTGCCAGCAGTTACCGGGCGGTTGGCCCCTACGAGCAGTACTTC. Protein product: CASSYRAVGPYEQYF.

This chain connects TRBV7-9 to TRBJ1-2; D perhaps matches TRBD1 (5 bases). The CDR3 is 13 residues long. V was shortened by 3 bases and J by 4 bases, with 9 bases between the two germline ends. Germline V gene lookup returns CDR1 SEHNR and CDR2 FQNEAQ (reference sequence). For the CDR3, the DNA is TGTGCCAGCAGCTTGGGGCGGACCTATGGCTACACCTTC. It encodes CASSLGRTYGYTF.

CDR3 residues: CASNRLGQGADTQYF. In DNA form, the CDR3 reads TGTGCCAGCAATCGTTTGGGACAGGGCGCAGATACGCAGTATTTT. The chain links TRBV27 to TRBJ2-3; 9 bases match TRBD1. V lost 7 bases, J lost 4 bases, and 9 bases stayed unmatched. Germline CDR1 reads MNHEY; CDR2 reads SMNVEV (reference sequence). This CDR3 comprises 15 residues.

V and J are TRBV7-8 and TRBJ1-2, with 8 bases lining up with TRBD1. V shed 1 base, J shed 8 bases, and the junction held 3 bases outside the gene matches. CDR1 is SGHVS, CDR2 FQNEAQ, per germline. The CDR3 contains 13 residues. The CDR3 DNA reads TGTGCCAGCAGCTTAGGACAGGGGATAGGCTACACCTTC. It codes for CASSLGQGIGYTF.

V is TRBV19 and J is TRBJ2-2, with D uncertain. The CDR3 length is 15 residues. Germline V gives CDR1 LNHDA, CDR2 SQIVND (reference sequence). V lost 3 bases, J lost 4 bases, and 12 bases lay in between. The CDR3 sequence is CASSIGPHFTGELFF. CDR3 in DNA: TGTGCCAGTAGTATCGGCCCCCATTTCACCGGGGAGCTGTTTTTT.

The chain is built from TRBV15 and TRBJ2-7; D may be TRBD1 or TRBD2 (6 bases each). In germline, CDR1 is LNHNV, CDR2 YYDKDF (reference sequence). V was clipped by 0 bases and J by 2 bases, with 20 bases between them. The CDR3 length is 18 residues. As DNA, the CDR3 is TGTGCCACCAGCAGAGATCGTTTTACGGGGGCGTCCGCCTACGAGCAGTACTTC. It encodes CATSRDRFTGASAYEQYF.

The chain combines TRBV6-5 with TRBJ2-6; D uncertain. This CDR3 has 15 amino acids. Germline V CDR1 and CDR2: MNHEY, SVGAGI. With 6 bases removed from V and 2 bases from J, the gap between germline ends came to 11 bases. The CDR3 DNA reads as TGTGCCAGCAGCGCCCACAGTGCTGGGGCCAACGTCCTGACTTTC. It codes for CASSAHSAGANVLTF.

This clone was observed a single time. This chain links TRBV7-9 with TRBJ2-4; 8 bases match TRBD1. This CDR3 is 15 amino acids long. V was pared by 5 bases and J by 8 bases, with 11 bases of the junction left unmatched. In germline, CDR1 is SEHNR, CDR2 FQNEAQ (reference sequence). The CDR3 is CASSRGQEFMDIQYF. The CDR3 region has the DNA TGTGCCAGCAGCCGGGGACAGGAGTTTATGGACATTCAGTACTTC.

This clone was seen just once. V and J are TRBV4-1 and TRBJ1-2, with D unclear. Trimming removed 3 bases from V and 7 bases from J, with 15 bases in between. CDR3 length: 14 residues. From germline, CDR1 is MGHRA and CDR2 YSYEKL. The CDR3: CASSQPGRKAGYTF. CDR3 nucleotides: TGCGCCAGCAGCCAGCCCGGGAGGAAGGCTGGCTACACCTTC.

The chain combines TRBV5-1 with TRBJ1-2; the match to TRBD1 covers 8 bases. The CDR3 covers 15 residues. The germline CDR1 and CDR2 sequences are SGHRS and YFSETQ. Unmatched junction bases numbered 13, after V lost 4 bases and J lost 8 bases. The CDR3 DNA sequence: TGCGCCAGCAGCCTGTACCTGACAGGGGCGTGGGGCTACACCTTC. Its protein is CASSLYLTGAWGYTF.

The chain joins TRBV12-3 or TRBV12-4 to TRBJ1-2; D possibly corresponds to TRBD1 (5 bases). Trimming took off 4 bases at V and 8 bases at J, with 14 bases between the two ends. This CDR3 is built from 13 residues. CDR3 bases: TGTGCCAGCAGTTACTCAGGGAGGGGAGGCTACACCTTC. It yields the protein CASSYSGRGGYTF.

This clone was counted a few times. The rearrangement links TRBV5-6 to TRBJ1-2; D perhaps matches TRBD1 (6 bases). CDR1 and CDR2 from the germline V gene are SGHDT and YYEEEE. The CDR3 contains 14 residues. Trimming shortened V by 7 bases and J by 3 bases, and 16 bases separated the two germline ends. The chain's CDR3 is CASWGQGGDYGYTF. The CDR3 coding sequence is TGTGCCAGCTGGGGGCAGGGAGGGGACTATGGCTACACCTTC.

The chain carries TRBV28 and TRBJ2-1; a weak D match, TRBD2 (6 bases). The CDR3 runs to 14 residues. Germline V lookup: CDR1 MDHEN, CDR2 SYDVKM. V lost 6 bases, J lost 2 bases, and 11 bases lay in between. CDR3 DNA: TGTGCCAGCAGCCCGGGAGTGCCCTACAATGAGCAGTTCTTC. Its protein is CASSPGVPYNEQFF.

The chain employs TRBV5-1 and TRBJ2-7; the D gene is possibly TRBD1 (5 bases). Germline CDR1 is SGHRS and CDR2 is YFSETQ. The V and J ends lost 2 bases and 5 bases respectively, with 14 bases between them. The CDR3 sequence is 14 residues long. The CDR3 sequence: CASSFQGALDEQYF. CDR3 in DNA: TGCGCCAGCAGCTTCCAGGGCGCTCTCGACGAGCAGTACTTC.